Listed here are 11 T cell receptor beta chains from one sample, sequenced in a study of cytomegalovirus exposure and HLA in healthy donors. The assay was immunoSEQ multiplex PCR, and TCRdb's table has in-frame clones only and misses some. The sample lists over 100,000 clones, roughly 89% occurring once. Sequenced material: PBMCs. Receptors originate from a young woman in good health and CMV-seronegative.

The chain carries TRBV6-5 and TRBJ1-2; unclear D gene. The CDR3 runs 12 residues. CDR1 is MNHEY, CDR2 SVGAGI, per germline. V was shortened by 6 bases and J by 4 bases, with 9 bases between the two germline ends. In DNA, the CDR3 is TGTGCCAGCAGCTCCCAGGCCTATGGCTACACCTTC. Translation gives CASSSQAYGYTF.

The chain carries TRBV7-9 and TRBJ2-7; 9 bases are a match to TRBD2. With 2 bases clipped from V and 5 bases from J, the junction kept 7 bases outside the gene matches. Looked up from germline, CDR1 is SEHNR and CDR2 is FQNEAQ (reference sequence). The CDR3 length is 15 residues. The CDR3 sequence is CASSLLAGGPDEQYF. CDR3 DNA: TGTGCCAGCAGCTTACTGGCGGGGGGGCCCGACGAGCAGTACTTC.

The genes are TRBV5-4 and TRBJ1-2; D may be TRBD1 (5 bases). Germline assignment: CDR1 SGHNT and CDR2 YYREEE (reference sequence). V was shortened by 0 bases and J by 7 bases, with 19 bases between the two germline ends. The CDR3 consists of 16 residues. The CDR3 DNA reads TGTGCCAGCAGCTTGGCCGGCCAGGGCGTTTTACTTGGCTACACCTTC. It translates to CASSLAGQGVLLGYTF.

This clone appeared a few times. This chain links TRBV6-5 with TRBJ1-6, with 7 nucleotides matching TRBD1. CDR1 is MNHEY, CDR2 SVGAGI, per germline. This CDR3 is 15 amino acids long. The junction had 11 bases not matched to a gene; V was cut back by 5 bases and J by 10 bases. CDR3: CASSPTTGSGSPLHF. The CDR3 region has the DNA TGTGCCAGCAGTCCGACGACAGGGTCAGGGTCACCCCTCCACTTT.

The chain is built from TRBV5-1 and TRBJ1-2; D not certain. V was clipped by 1 base and J by 2 bases, with 6 bases between them. In germline, CDR1 is SGHRS, CDR2 YFSETQ. CDR3 size: 13 residues. The CDR3 DNA follows: TGCGCCAGCAGCTTGAACAGAAACTATGGCTACACCTTC. This gives the protein CASSLNRNYGYTF.

This chain connects TRBV9 to TRBJ2-1; TRBD2 matches 9 bases. Trimming removed 3 bases from V and 8 bases from J; junction bases left unmatched: 21. The CDR3 covers 19 residues. Germline CDR1 and CDR2: SGDLS and YYNGEE. CDR3 sequence (DNA): TGTGCCAGCAGCGGAAAAGCGCCTAGCGGGGCCTCTGTTGTCGATGAGCAGTTCTTC. The encoded protein is CASSGKAPSGASVVDEQFF.

Details on this clone: Other DNA sequences within the sample encode an identical CDR3. The chain employs TRBV7-9 and TRBJ2-7; D not certain. From germline, CDR1 is SEHNR and CDR2 FQNEAQ (reference sequence). V was shortened by 1 base and J by 3 bases, with 4 bases between the two germline ends. This CDR3 region has 12 residues. The CDR3 loop reads CASSLGSYEQYF. CDR3 coding DNA: TGTGCCAGCAGCTTAGGCAGCTACGAGCAGTACTTC.

J is TRBJ2-3 and V is TRBV19; TRBD2 matches at 8 bases. The CDR3 spans 13 residues. Germline assignment: CDR1 LNHDA and CDR2 SQIVND (reference sequence). V trimming: 9 bases; J trimming: 6 bases; junction bases outside the gene matches: 8. CDR3 sequence reads: CASGGGPADTQYF. As DNA, the CDR3 is TGTGCCAGCGGGGGGGGGCCCGCCGATACGCAGTATTTT.

The rearrangement links TRBV29-1 to TRBJ2-4; 8 bases map to TRBD2. The CDR3 length is 10 residues. The germline CDR1 and CDR2 sequences are SQVTM and ANQGSEA. V shed 7 bases and J 7 bases; nucleotides not matched to a gene: 0. The CDR3 loop is CSAGGNIQYF. DNA of the CDR3: TGCAGCGCGGGGGGGAACATTCAGTACTTC.

The chain is built from TRBV6-5 and TRBJ1-2; possibly TRBD1 for D (6 bases). The CDR3 has 14 residues. V was pared by 6 bases and J by 2 bases, with 13 bases between. Germline assignment: CDR1 MNHEY and CDR2 SVGAGI. CDR3 amino acids: CASSPRDINYGYTF. CDR3 coding DNA: TGTGCCAGCAGCCCCCGGGACATCAACTATGGCTACACCTTC.

This chain connects TRBV19 to TRBJ2-7; TRBD2 matches at 8 bases. In germline, CDR1 is LNHDA, CDR2 SQIVND (reference sequence). J lost 2 bases, V lost 4 bases, and 7 bases had no gene match. This CDR3 spans 15 amino acids. CDR3: CASSKFGGVPYEQYF. The CDR3, as DNA: TGTGCCAGTAGTAAGTTCGGGGGGGTACCCTACGAGCAGTACTTC.